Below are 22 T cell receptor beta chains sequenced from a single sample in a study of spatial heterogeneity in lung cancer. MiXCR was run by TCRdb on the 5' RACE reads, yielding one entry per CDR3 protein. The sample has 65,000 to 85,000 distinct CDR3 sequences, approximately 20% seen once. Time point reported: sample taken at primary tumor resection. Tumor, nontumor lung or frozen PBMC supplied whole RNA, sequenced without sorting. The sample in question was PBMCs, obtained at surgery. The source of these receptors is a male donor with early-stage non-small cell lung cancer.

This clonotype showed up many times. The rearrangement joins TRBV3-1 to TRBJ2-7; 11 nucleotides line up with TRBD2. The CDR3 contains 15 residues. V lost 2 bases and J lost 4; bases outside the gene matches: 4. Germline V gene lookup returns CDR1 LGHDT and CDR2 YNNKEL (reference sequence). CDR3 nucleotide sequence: TGTGCCAGCAGCCAACTAGCGGGGGGCCAGTACGAGCAGTACTTC. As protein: CASSQLAGGQYEQYF.

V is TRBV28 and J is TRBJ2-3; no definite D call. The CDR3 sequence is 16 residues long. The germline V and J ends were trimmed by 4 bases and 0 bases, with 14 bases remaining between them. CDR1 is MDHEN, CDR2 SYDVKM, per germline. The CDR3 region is CASSSPNNPSTDTQYF. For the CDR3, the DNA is TGTGCCAGCAGTTCGCCGAACAATCCAAGCACAGATACGCAGTATTTT.

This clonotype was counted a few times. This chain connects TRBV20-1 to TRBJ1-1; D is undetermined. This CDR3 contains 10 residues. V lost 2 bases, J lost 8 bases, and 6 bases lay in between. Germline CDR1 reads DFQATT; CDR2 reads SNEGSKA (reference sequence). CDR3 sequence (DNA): TGCAGTGCTAGAAGGCAAGAAGCTTTCTTT. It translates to CSARRQEAFF.

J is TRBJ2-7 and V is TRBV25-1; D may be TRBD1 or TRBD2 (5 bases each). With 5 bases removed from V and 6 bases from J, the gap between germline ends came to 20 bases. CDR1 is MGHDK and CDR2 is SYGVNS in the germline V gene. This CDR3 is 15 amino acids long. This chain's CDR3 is CASSREGQGSGEQYF. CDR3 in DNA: TGTGCCAGCAGTCGAGAGGGTCAGGGAAGCGGCGAGCAGTACTTC.

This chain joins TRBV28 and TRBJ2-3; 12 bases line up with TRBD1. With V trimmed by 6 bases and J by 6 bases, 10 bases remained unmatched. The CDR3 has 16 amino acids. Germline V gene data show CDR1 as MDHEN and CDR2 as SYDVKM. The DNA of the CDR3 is TGTGCCAGCAGCCTAACGGGACAGGGGGCCTTCGATACGCAGTATTTT. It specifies CASSLTGQGAFDTQYF.

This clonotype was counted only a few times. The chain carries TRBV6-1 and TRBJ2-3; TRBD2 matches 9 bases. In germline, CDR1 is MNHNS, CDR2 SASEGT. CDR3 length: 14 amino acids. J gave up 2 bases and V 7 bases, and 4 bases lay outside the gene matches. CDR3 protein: CASKIAGDTDTQYF. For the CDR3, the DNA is TGTGCCAGCAAAATAGCGGGGGACACAGATACGCAGTATTTT.

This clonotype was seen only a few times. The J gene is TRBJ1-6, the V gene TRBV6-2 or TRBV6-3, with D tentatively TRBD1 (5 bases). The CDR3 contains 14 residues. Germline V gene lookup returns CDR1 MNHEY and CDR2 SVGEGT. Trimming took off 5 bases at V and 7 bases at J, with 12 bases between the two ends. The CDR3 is CASSPEGRNSPLHF. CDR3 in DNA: TGTGCCAGCAGTCCTGAGGGGCGGAATTCACCCCTCCACTTT.

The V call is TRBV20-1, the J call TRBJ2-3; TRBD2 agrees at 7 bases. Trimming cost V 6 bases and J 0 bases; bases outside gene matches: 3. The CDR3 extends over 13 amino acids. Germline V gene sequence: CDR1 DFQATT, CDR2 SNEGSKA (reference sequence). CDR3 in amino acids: CSAPRESTDTQYF. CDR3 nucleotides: TGCAGTGCCCCGCGGGAGAGCACAGATACGCAGTATTTT.

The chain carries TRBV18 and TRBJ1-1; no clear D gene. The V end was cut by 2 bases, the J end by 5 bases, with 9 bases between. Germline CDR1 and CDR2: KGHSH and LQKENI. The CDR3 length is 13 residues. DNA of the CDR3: TGTGCCAGCTCACCAAGTACAGTAACTGAAGCTTTCTTT. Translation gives CASSPSTVTEAFF.

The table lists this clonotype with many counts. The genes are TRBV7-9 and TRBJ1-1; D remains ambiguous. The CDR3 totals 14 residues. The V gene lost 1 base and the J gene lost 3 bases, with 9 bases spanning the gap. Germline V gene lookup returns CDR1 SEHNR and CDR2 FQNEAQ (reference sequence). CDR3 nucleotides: TGTGCCAGCAGCTTAGGAAACCCGGACACTGAAGCTTTCTTT. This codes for CASSLGNPDTEAFF.

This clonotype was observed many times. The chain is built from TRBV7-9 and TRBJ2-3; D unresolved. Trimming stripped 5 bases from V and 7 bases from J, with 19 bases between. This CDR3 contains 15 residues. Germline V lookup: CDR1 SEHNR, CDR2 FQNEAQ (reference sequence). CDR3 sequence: CASSLSAATSNTQYF. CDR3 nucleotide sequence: TGTGCCAGCAGCCTTTCCGCGGCCACCAGTAATACGCAGTATTTT.

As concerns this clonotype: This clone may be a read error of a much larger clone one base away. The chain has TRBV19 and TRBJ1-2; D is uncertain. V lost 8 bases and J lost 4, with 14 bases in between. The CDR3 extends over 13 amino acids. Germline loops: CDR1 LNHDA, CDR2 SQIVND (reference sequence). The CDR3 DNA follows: TGTGCCAGTGCCCCGTTGGGCAGCTATGGCTACACCTTC. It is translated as CASAPLGSYGYTF.

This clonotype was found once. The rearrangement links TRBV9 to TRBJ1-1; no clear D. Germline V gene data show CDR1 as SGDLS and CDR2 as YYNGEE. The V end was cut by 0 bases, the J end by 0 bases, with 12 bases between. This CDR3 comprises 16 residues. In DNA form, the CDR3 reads TGTGCCAGCAGCGTAGGTATTGGGAATATGAACACTGAAGCTTTCTTT. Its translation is CASSVGIGNMNTEAFF.

CDR3 in amino acids: CASLRVSGANVLTF. The DNA for the CDR3 is TGTGCCAGCCTCAGGGTATCTGGGGCCAACGTCCTGACTTTC. The rearrangement links TRBV2 to TRBJ2-6; perhaps TRBD1 as D (5 bases). The germline CDR1 and CDR2 sequences are SNHLY and FYNNEI. Trimming removed 8 bases from V and 1 base from J, with 9 bases in between. The CDR3 has 14 amino acids.

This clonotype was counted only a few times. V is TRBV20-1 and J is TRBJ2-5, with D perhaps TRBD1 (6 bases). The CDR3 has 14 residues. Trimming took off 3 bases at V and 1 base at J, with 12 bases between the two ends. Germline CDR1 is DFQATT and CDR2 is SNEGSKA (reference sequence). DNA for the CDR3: TGCAGTGCTAGGACCGGGACAACCCAAGAGACCCAGTACTTC. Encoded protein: CSARTGTTQETQYF.

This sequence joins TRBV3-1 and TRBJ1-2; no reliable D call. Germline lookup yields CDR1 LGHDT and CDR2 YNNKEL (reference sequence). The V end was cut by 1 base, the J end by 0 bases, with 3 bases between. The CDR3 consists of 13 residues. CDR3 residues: CASSQGTNYGYTF. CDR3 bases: TGTGCCAGCAGCCAAGGCACTAACTATGGCTACACCTTC.

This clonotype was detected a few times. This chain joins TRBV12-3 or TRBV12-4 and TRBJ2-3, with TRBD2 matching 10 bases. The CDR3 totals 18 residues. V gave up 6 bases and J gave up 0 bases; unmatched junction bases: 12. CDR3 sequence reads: CASRPLAGAPISTDTQYF. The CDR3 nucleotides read TGTGCCAGCAGACCCCTAGCGGGAGCACCTATTAGCACAGATACGCAGTATTTT.

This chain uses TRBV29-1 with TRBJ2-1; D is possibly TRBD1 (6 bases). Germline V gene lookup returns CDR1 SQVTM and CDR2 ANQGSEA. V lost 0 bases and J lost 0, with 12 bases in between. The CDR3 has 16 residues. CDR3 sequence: CSVEDTGPSSYNEQFF. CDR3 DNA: TGCAGCGTTGAAGATACAGGGCCGAGCTCCTACAATGAGCAGTTCTTC.

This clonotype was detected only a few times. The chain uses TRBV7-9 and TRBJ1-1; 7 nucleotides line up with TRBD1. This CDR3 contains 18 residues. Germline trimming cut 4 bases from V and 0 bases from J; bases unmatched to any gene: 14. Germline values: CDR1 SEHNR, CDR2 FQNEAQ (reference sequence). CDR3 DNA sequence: TGTGCCAGCAGCTCTCCCTCATGGACAGGCTTATTGAACACTGAAGCTTTCTTT. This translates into CASSSPSWTGLLNTEAFF.

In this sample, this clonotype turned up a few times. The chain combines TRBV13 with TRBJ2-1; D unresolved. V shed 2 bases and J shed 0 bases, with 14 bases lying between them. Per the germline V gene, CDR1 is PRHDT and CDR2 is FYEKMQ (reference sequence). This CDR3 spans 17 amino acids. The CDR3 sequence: CASSLISARRSYNEQFF. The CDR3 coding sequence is TGTGCCAGCAGCTTAATTTCCGCAAGGCGCTCCTACAATGAGCAGTTCTTC.

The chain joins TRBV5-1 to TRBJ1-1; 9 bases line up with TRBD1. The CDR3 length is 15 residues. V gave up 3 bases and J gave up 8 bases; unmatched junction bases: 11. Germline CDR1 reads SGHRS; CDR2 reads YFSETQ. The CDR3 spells CASSSRDRAVTEAFF. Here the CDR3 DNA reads TGCGCCAGCAGCTCCCGGGACAGGGCGGTTACGGAAGCTTTCTTT. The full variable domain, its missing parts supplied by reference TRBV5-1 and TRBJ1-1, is KAGVTQTPRYLIKTRGQQVTLSCSPISGHRSVSWYQQTPGQGLQFLFEYFSETQRNKGNFPGRFSGRQFSNSRSEMNVSTLELGDSALYLCASSSRDRAVTEAFFGQGTRLTVV.

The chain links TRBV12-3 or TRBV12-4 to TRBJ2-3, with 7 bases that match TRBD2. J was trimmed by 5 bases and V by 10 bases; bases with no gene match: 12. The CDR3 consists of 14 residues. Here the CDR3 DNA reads TGTGCCACGAGAGCGGGAATGGGGGGAGATACGCAGTATTTT. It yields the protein CATRAGMGGDTQYF.